Sequencing of this T cell receptor beta chain was carried out in a study of OX40 agonist ivuxolimab in advanced cancers. Whole-study context: Ivuxolimab doses were 0.01, 0.1, 0.3, 1.5, 3 or 10 mg/kg every 2 weeks.

The germline V gene has CDR1 SEHNR and CDR2 FQNEAQ (reference sequence). The germline V and J ends were trimmed by 1 base and 4 bases, with 16 bases remaining between them. This CDR3 comprises 16 residues. The assay was immunoSEQ multiplex PCR, and TCRdb's table has in-frame clones only and misses some. This sample carries around 19,000 clones, approximately 79% of them seen once, and the ten largest clones take about a fifth. The V gene is TRBV7-9, the J gene TRBJ1-2; D remains ambiguous. Sequencing used CD4+ or CD8+ T cells sorted from blood, obtained in a trial of the OX40 agonist ivuxolimab. This TCR was recovered from an adult with an advanced solid tumor such as melanoma, head and neck, liver or kidney cancer. The CDR3 nucleotides read TGTGCCAGCAGCTTAGAAATGGACGGCCCGATCTATGGCTACACCTTC. Translation: CASSLEMDGPIYGYTF.